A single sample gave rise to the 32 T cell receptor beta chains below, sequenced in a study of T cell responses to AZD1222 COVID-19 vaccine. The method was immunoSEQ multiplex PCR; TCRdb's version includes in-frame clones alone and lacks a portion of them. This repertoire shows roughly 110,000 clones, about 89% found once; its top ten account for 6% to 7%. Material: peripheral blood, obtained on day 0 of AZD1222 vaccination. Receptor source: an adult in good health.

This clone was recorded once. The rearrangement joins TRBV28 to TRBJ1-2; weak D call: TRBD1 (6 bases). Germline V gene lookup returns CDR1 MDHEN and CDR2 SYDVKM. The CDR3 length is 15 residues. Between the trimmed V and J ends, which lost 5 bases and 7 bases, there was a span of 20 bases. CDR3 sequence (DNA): TGTGCCAGCAGTCTTCGGCAGGGGTTTAACCTTGGCTACACCTTC. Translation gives CASSLRQGFNLGYTF.

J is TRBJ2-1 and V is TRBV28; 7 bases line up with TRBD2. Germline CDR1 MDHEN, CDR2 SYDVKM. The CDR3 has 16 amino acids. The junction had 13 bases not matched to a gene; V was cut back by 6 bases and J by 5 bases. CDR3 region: CASSPLGRGQNNEQFF. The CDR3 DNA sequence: TGTGCCAGCAGCCCCCTTGGGAGGGGTCAGAACAATGAGCAGTTCTTC.

The CDR3 coding sequence is TGTGCCAGCAGCAAAGCAACGACTAGTGGGTACGAGCAGTACTTC. Amino acids: CASSKATTSGYEQYF. V gene TRBV7-2 combines with J gene TRBJ2-7; D possibly corresponds to TRBD2 (6 bases). CDR1 and CDR2 from the germline V gene are SGHTA and FQGNSA. The CDR3 length is 15 residues. V was shortened by 5 bases and J by 4 bases, with 18 bases between the two germline ends.

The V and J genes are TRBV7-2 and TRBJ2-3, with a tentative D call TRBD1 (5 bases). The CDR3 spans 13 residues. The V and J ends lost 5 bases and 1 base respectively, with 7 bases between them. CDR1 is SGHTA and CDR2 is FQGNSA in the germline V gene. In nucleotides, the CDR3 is TGTGCCAGCAGCGGACAAGGCACAGATACGCAGTATTTT. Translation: CASSGQGTDTQYF.

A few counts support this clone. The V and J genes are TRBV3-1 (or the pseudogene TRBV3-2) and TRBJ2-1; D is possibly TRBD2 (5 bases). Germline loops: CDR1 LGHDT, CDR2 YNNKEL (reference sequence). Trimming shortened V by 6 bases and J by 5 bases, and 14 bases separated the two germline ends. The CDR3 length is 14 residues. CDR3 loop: CASRRGAGDNEQFF. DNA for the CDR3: TGTGCCAGCAGACGCGGCGCCGGGGACAATGAGCAGTTCTTC.

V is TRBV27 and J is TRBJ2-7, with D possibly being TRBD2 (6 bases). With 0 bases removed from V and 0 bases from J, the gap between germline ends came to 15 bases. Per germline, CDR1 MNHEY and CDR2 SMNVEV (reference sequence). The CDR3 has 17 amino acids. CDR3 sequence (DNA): TGTGCCAGCAGTTTATCGACCGGGAGCGTCAGCTCCTACGAGCAGTACTTC. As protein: CASSLSTGSVSSYEQYF.

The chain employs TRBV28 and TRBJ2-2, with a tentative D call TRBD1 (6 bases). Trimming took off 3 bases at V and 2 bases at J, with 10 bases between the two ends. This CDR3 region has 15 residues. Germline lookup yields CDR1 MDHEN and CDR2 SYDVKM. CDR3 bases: TGTGCCAGCAGTTTTGGGGGCCTCAACACCGGGGAGCTGTTTTTT. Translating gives CASSFGGLNTGELFF.

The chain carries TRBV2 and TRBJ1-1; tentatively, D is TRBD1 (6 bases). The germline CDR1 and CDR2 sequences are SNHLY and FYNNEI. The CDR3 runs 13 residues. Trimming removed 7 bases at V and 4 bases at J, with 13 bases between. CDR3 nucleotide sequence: TGTGCCAGCATTACACAGGGCGTCACTGAAGCTTTCTTT. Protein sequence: CASITQGVTEAFF.

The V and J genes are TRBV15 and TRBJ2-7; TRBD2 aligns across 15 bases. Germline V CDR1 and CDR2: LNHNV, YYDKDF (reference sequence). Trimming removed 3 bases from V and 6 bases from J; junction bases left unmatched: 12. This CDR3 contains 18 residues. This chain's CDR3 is CATSRSPGLAGGLAEQYF. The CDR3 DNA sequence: TGTGCCACCAGCAGGTCACCGGGACTAGCGGGAGGACTAGCCGAGCAGTACTTC.

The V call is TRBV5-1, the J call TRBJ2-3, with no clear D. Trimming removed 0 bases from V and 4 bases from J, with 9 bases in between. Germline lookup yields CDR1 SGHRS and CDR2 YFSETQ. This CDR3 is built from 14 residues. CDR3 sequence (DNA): TGCGCCAGCAGCTTGGTCCTCACTTCAGATACGCAGTATTTT. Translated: CASSLVLTSDTQYF.

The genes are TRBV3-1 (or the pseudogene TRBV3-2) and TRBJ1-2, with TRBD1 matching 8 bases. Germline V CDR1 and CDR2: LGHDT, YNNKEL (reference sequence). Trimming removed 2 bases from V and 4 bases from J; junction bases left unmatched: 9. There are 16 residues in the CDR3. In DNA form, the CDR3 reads TGTGCCAGCAGCCAAACTAGGACAGGGTTCTCCTATGGCTACACCTTC. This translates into CASSQTRTGFSYGYTF.

The CDR3 here is CASSLTFVPAAQYEQYF. The CDR3 region has the DNA TGTGCCAGCAGCTTAACGTTCGTGCCGGCCGCCCAGTACGAGCAGTACTTC. The chain recombines TRBV7-3 with TRBJ2-7; D gene ambiguous. CDR1 and CDR2 from the germline V gene are SGHTA and FQGTGA. Deletions cut 0 bases from V and 4 bases from J, with 19 bases between. CDR3 length equals 17 residues.

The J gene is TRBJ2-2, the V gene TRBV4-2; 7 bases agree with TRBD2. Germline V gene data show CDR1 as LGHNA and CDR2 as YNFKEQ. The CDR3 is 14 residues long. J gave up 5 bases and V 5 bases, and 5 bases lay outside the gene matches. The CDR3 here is CASSKGGATGELFF. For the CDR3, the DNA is TGTGCCAGCAGCAAGGGAGGGGCAACCGGGGAGCTGTTTTTT.

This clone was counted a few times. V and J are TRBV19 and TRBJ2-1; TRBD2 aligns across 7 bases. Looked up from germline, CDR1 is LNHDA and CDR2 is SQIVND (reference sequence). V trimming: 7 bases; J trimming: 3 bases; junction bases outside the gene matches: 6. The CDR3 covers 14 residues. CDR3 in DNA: TGTGCCAGTATGGGGGGGATATTCTACAATGAGCAGTTCTTC. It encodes CASMGGIFYNEQFF.

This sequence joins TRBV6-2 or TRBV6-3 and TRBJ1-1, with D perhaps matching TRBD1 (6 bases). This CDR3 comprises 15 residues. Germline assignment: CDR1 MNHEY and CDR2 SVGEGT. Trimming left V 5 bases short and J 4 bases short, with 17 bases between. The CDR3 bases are TGTGCCAGCAGTACCACTACAGGGAGAGGCACTGAAGCTTTCTTT. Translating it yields CASSTTTGRGTEAFF.

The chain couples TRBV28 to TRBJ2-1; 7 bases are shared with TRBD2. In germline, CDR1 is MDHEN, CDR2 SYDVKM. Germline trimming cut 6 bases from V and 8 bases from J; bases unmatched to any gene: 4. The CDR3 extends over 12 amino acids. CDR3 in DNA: TGTGCCAGCAGATCCACTAGCGATGAGCAGTTCTTC. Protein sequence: CASRSTSDEQFF.

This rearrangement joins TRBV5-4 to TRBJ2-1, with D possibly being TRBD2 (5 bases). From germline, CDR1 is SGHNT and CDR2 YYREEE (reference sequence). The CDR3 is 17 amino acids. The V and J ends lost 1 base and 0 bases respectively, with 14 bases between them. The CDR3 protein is CASSLSFLGSSYNEQFF. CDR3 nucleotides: TGTGCCAGCAGCTTGTCGTTTTTGGGGAGCTCCTACAATGAGCAGTTCTTC.

The chain's CDR3 is CASSLWNHEQYF. The DNA for the CDR3 is TGTGCCAGCAGTTTATGGAACCACGAGCAGTACTTC. The chain has TRBV28 and TRBJ2-7; D is undetermined. Germline loops: CDR1 MDHEN, CDR2 SYDVKM. This CDR3 is built from 12 residues. V lost 0 bases and J lost 5, with 5 bases in between.

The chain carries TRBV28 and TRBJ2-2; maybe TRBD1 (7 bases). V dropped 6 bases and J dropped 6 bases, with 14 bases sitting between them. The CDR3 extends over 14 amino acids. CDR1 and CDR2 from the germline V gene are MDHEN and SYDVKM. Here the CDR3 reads CASSRTGEAGELFF. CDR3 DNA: TGTGCCAGCAGCCGAACAGGGGAGGCCGGGGAGCTGTTTTTT.

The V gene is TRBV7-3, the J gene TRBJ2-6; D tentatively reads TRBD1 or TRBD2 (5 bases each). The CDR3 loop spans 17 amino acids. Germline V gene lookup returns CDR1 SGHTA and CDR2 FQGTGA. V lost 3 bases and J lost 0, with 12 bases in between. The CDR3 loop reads CASSFGTGNSGANVLTF. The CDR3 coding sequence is TGTGCCAGCAGCTTTGGGACGGGGAACTCTGGGGCCAACGTCCTGACTTTC.

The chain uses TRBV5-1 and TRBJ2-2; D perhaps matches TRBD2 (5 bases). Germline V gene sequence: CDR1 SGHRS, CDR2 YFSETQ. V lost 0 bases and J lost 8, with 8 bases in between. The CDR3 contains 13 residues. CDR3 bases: TGCGCCAGCAGCTTGGCCCGGGATGGGGAGCTGTTTTTT. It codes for CASSLARDGELFF. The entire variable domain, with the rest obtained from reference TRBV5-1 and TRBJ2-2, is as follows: KAGVTQTPRYLIKTRGQQVTLSCSPISGHRSVSWYQQTPGQGLQFLFEYFSETQRNKGNFPGRFSGRQFSNSRSEMNVSTLELGDSALYLCASSLARDGELFFGEGSRLTVL.

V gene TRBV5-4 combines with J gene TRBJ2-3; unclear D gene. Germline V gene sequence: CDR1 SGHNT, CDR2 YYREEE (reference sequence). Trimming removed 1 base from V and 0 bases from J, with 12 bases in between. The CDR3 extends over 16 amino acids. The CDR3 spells CASSLRRSSSTDTQYF. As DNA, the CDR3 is TGTGCCAGCAGCTTGCGCAGGAGCTCTAGCACAGATACGCAGTATTTT.

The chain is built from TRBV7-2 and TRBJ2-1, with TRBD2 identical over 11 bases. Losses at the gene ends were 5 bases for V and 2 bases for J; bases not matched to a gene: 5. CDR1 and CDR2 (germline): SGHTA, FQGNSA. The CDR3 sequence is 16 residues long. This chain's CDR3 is CASSPQTSGTYNEQFF. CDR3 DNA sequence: TGTGCCAGCAGCCCGCAGACTAGCGGGACCTACAATGAGCAGTTCTTC.

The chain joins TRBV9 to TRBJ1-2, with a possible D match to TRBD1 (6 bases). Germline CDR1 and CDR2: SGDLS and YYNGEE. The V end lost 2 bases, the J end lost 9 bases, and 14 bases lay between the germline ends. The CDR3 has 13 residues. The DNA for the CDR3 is TGTGCCAGCAGCGTTCCAGGCAGGGGTAGCTACACCTTC. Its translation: CASSVPGRGSYTF.

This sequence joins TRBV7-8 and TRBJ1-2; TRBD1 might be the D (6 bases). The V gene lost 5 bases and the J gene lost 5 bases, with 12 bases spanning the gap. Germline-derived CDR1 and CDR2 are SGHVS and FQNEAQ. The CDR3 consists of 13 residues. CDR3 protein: CASSVGGEYGYTF. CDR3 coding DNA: TGTGCCAGCAGCGTAGGGGGGGAGTATGGCTACACCTTC.

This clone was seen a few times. CDR3 residues: CASSRGQGTYEQYF. The CDR3 bases are TGCGCCAGCAGCAGGGGACAGGGAACCTACGAGCAGTACTTC. The gene calls are TRBV5-1 and TRBJ2-7; 9 nucleotides line up with TRBD1. CDR3 size: 14 residues. Germline lookup yields CDR1 SGHRS and CDR2 YFSETQ. V shed 4 bases, J shed 2 bases, and the junction held 4 bases outside the gene matches.

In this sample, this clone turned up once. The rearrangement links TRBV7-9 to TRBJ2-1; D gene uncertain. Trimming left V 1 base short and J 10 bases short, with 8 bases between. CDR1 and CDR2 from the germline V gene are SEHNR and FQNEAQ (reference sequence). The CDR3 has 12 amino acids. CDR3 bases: TGTGCCAGCAGCTTAGACTATAGGGAGCAGTTCTTC. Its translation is CASSLDYREQFF.

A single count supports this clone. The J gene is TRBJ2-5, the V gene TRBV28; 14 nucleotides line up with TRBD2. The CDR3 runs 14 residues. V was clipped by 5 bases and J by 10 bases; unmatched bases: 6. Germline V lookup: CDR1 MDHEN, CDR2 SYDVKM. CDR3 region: CASSRTSGRKVQYF. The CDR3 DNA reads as TGTGCCAGCAGTCGGACTAGCGGGAGGAAAGTCCAGTACTTC.

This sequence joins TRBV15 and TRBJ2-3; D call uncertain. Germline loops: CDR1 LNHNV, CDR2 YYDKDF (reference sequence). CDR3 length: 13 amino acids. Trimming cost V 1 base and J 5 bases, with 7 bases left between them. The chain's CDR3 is CATSRGAQDTQYF. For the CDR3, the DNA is TGTGCCACCAGCAGAGGTGCGCAAGATACGCAGTATTTT. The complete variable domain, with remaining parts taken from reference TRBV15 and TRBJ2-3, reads DAMVIQNPRYQVTQFGKPVTLSCSQTLNHNVMYWYQQKSSQAPKLLFHYYDKDFNNEADTPDNFQSRRPNTSFCFLDIRSPGLGDTAMYLCATSRGAQDTQYFGPGTRLTVL.

This chain's CDR3 is CASSSLGLAGGYSPYEQYF. Here the CDR3 DNA reads TGTGCCAGCAGCTCCCTAGGACTAGCGGGAGGATACTCGCCCTACGAGCAGTACTTC. The rearrangement links TRBV11-2 to TRBJ2-7; 14 bases line up with TRBD2. Unmatched junction bases numbered 13, after V lost 4 bases and J lost 2 bases. CDR3 size: 19 residues. Germline V gene lookup returns CDR1 SGHAT and CDR2 FQNNGV.

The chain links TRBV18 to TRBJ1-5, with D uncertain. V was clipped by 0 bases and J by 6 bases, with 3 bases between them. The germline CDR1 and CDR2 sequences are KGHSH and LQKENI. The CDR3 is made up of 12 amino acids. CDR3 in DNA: TGTGCCAGCTCACCACCGGGTCAGCCCCAGCATTTT. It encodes CASSPPGQPQHF.

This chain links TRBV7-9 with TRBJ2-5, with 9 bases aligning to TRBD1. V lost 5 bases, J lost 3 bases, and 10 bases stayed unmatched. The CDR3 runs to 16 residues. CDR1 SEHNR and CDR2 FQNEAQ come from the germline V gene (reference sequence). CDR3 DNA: TGTGCCAGCAGCGCTCTCGGGACAGGGTTGGAAGAGACCCAGTACTTC. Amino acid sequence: CASSALGTGLEETQYF. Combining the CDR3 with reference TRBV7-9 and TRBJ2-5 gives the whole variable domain DTGVSQNPRHKITKRGQNVTFRCDPISEHNRLYWYRQTLGQGPEFLTYFQNEAQLEKSRLLSDRFSAERPKGSFSTLEIQRTEQGDSAMYLCASSALGTGLEETQYFGPGTRLLVL.